This TCR beta chain was obtained from a study of blood T cell repertoires in COVID-19. Study at large: Acute and convalescent COVID-19 specimens originated in the United States, Italy and Spain. In each case, the material was cDNA or gDNA derived from T cells, B-cell-depleted T cells, or PBMCs.

Authors' processing steps: Reference gene primers were amplified, and this amplification served to estimate nucleated cell counts. Data came from immunoSEQ multiplex PCR; TCRdb stores just in-frame clones and leaves some out. D and trimming come from the DNA, and the V and J calls and clone size come from that table. The sample includes about 160,000 clones, around 82% seen only once; the top ten take around 7%. CDR1 and CDR2 (germline): GTSNPN, SVGIG (reference sequence). There are 11 residues in the CDR3. The V end lost 2 bases, the J end lost 8 bases, and 9 bases lay between the germline ends. The Seattle patients joined while their infection was active and were tracked longitudinally afterward.

The TCR comes from a woman in her thirties or forties with COVID-19, enrolled during active disease. Sequenced: peripheral blood. The V gene is TRBV30, the J gene TRBJ1-1; D remains unclear. The CDR3 DNA reads as TGTGCCTGGAGTTCCTTTTCCGAAGCTTTCTTT. It encodes CAWSSFSEAFF.